This T cell receptor beta chain stems from a study of a mutant IDH1 vaccine in newly diagnosed glioma. Study overall: An approximately 62% male, approximately 40% female split and a mean age of around 41 years characterized treated patients. Every participant had undergone radiotherapy, temozolomide, or both before, and most underwent both.

Time point: baseline, week 1 (first vaccination visit). Treatment here: pre-vaccination baseline after standard-of-care therapy. Tumors from donors were new WHO grade 3 or 4 IDH1-mutant astrocytomas with ATRX loss. General study results and limits: Immune responses induced by the vaccine were seen in 93.3% of patients, spanning multiple MHC alleles.

Note on this clone: The antigen remains unidentified.

Trimming removed 2 bases from V and 2 bases from J, with 2 bases in between. Germline lookup yields CDR1 SGHRS and CDR2 YFSETQ. CDR3 size: 13 residues. Here immunoSEQ multiplex PCR was the method, and the copy in TCRdb shows in-frame clones only, minus some. The sample carries about 88,000 clones, around 79% recorded once. The V and J genes are TRBV5-1 and TRBJ2-6; no clear D gene. The sequence came from a man aged 40-49 years with glioma. Some clones in this sample may be carry-over from other donors' samples. Sequenced material: PBMCs, taken from a glioma patient treated with radiotherapy, temozolomide or both. CDR3 in amino acids: CASSLTGANVLTF. DNA for the CDR3: TGCGCCAGCAGCTTAACTGGGGCCAACGTCCTGACTTTC.